What follows are 18 T cell receptor beta chains derived from one specimen sequenced in a study of T cells in Graves' hyperthyroidism and ophthalmopathy. From RNA transcripts, TCR beta CDR3 regions were amplified. HTBI primers drove first-round RT-PCR of the TCR CDR3. A single record per CDR3 protein comes from TCRdb applying MiXCR to the multiplex PCR reads. The repertoire includes roughly 300,000 distinct CDR3 sequences, about 25% of them detected once, and around 28% sits in the top ten. The sequenced material came from blood. These receptor sequences come from a man aged 40-55 years with Graves' hyperthyroidism that later progressed to Graves' ophthalmopathy.

The chain couples TRBV6-2 or TRBV6-3 to TRBJ1-5, with unresolved D. CDR3 length: 13 amino acids. The germline CDR1 and CDR2 sequences are MNHEY and SVGEGT. V was clipped by 2 bases and J by 10 bases, with 12 bases between them. The CDR3 is CASSYDLGVPQHF. CDR3 nucleotide sequence: TGTGCCAGCAGTTACGATTTGGGAGTCCCCCAGCATTTT.

This clonotype was recorded at least ten times. The rearrangement joins TRBV5-1 to TRBJ1-2, with a weak D call TRBD1 (6 bases). The CDR3 spans 14 residues. The germline CDR1 and CDR2 sequences are SGHRS and YFSETQ. With 4 bases removed from V and 4 bases from J, the gap between germline ends came to 14 bases. The CDR3 sequence: CASSLSRQAYGYTF. The CDR3 DNA reads as TGCGCCAGCAGCCTTTCTCGACAGGCCTATGGCTACACCTTC.

At least ten counts were recorded for this clonotype. V usage is TRBV2 and J usage is TRBJ2-2; weak D call: TRBD2 (5 bases). The germline CDR1 and CDR2 sequences are SNHLY and FYNNEI. V was pared by 2 bases and J by 0 bases, with 7 bases between. The CDR3 totals 15 residues. CDR3 DNA: TGTGCCAGCAGTGAACTAGCCCCGAACACCGGGGAGCTGTTTTTT. It translates to CASSELAPNTGELFF.

This clonotype was counted ten times or more. The chain couples TRBV7-9 to TRBJ2-2, with 7 bases that match TRBD2. The V segment lost 5 bases and the J segment 2 bases; nucleotides outside the gene matches: 5. Looked up from germline, CDR1 is SEHNR and CDR2 is FQNEAQ (reference sequence). This CDR3 is built from 15 residues. CDR3 in DNA: TGTGCCAGCAGCCCGGGACTAATCAACACCGGGGAGCTGTTTTTT. Its translation: CASSPGLINTGELFF.

V and J are TRBV4-3 and TRBJ2-7; D may be TRBD1 (7 bases). Germline assignment: CDR1 LGHNA and CDR2 YSLEER. CDR3 length: 15 amino acids. With 2 bases removed from V and 5 bases from J, the gap between germline ends came to 16 bases. In DNA form, the CDR3 reads TGCGCCAGCAGCCAAAGCCGGACAGGAGGGCACGAGCAGTACTTC. It translates to CASSQSRTGGHEQYF.

This clonotype was detected many times. The chain links TRBV6-1 to TRBJ2-7; D might be TRBD1 (6 bases). CDR1 MNHNS and CDR2 SASEGT come from the germline V gene. The CDR3 is 15 amino acids. The V and J ends lost 11 bases and 5 bases respectively, with 25 bases between them. The CDR3 DNA reads TGTGCCGTAGGAAGGACAGACGCAAAGCGCCACGAGCAGTACTTC. Its protein product is CAVGRTDAKRHEQYF.

This sequence joins TRBV6-2 or TRBV6-3 and TRBJ2-7, with no clear D. Germline CDR1 MNHEY, CDR2 SVGEGT. Trimming left V 5 bases short and J 3 bases short, with 11 bases between. CDR3 length: 13 residues. The CDR3: CASSKFPDYEQYF. DNA for the CDR3: TGTGCCAGCAGTAAATTCCCAGACTACGAGCAGTACTTC.

The chain employs TRBV6-5 and TRBJ2-6, with 7 bases that match TRBD1. The J segment lost 3 bases and the V segment lost 0 bases, leaving 5 bases of the junction unmatched. Germline V gene data show CDR1 as MNHEY and CDR2 as SVGAGI. This CDR3 contains 17 residues. The DNA for the CDR3 is TGTGCCAGCAGTTACTCGGGTAGGGGGCTTGGGGCCAACGTCCTGACTTTC. Encoded protein: CASSYSGRGLGANVLTF.

Worth noting for this clonotype: A much larger clone lies one base from this, so it may be a read error. The J gene is TRBJ1-2, the V gene TRBV30, with D possibly TRBD1 on 5 matching bases. The V and J ends lost 5 bases and 7 bases respectively, with 14 bases between them. The length of the CDR3 is 12 residues. Germline values: CDR1 GTSNPN, CDR2 SVGIG (reference sequence). The CDR3 DNA is TGTGCCTGGGGGGCACAGTTCCGTGGCTACACCTTC. As protein: CAWGAQFRGYTF.

This clonotype has at least ten counts. The rearrangement uses TRBV5-1 and TRBJ1-1; D remains ambiguous. CDR3 size: 15 residues. CDR1 and CDR2 (germline): SGHRS, YFSETQ. The V end lost 0 bases, the J end lost 2 bases, and 11 bases lay between the germline ends. The CDR3 sequence: CASSLAGNLNTEAFF. CDR3 DNA: TGCGCCAGCAGCTTGGCGGGGAACTTAAACACTGAAGCTTTCTTT.

Ten or more counts support this clonotype. V gene TRBV20-1 combines with J gene TRBJ1-6; 7 bases match TRBD1. With 5 bases clipped from V and 10 bases from J, the junction kept 11 bases outside the gene matches. CDR1 and CDR2 (germline): DFQATT, SNEGSKA (reference sequence). There are 14 residues in the CDR3. The CDR3 reads CSAGTGQHGSPLHF. The DNA for the CDR3 is TGCAGTGCTGGCACGGGACAGCACGGATCACCCCTCCACTTT.

This clonotype was seen at least ten times. V is TRBV6-5 and J is TRBJ2-2; D remains ambiguous. V lost 4 bases and J 3 bases, leaving 6 bases between the germline ends. CDR1 and CDR2 from the germline V gene are MNHEY and SVGAGI. The CDR3 runs to 13 residues. The CDR3 here is CASSSLYTGELFF. The CDR3 DNA follows: TGTGCCAGCAGTTCCCTATACACCGGGGAGCTGTTTTTT.

This clonotype appeared many times. This chain joins TRBV10-2 and TRBJ2-7; D uncertain. Germline CDR1 is WSHSY and CDR2 is SAAADI. The V gene lost 7 bases and the J gene lost 1 base, with 14 bases spanning the gap. The CDR3 covers 14 residues. CDR3 bases: TGCGCCAGCAACCCGGGCTGGGAATCCTACGAGCAGTACTTC. Residues: CASNPGWESYEQYF.

Worth noting for this clonotype: A much larger clone lies one base from this, so it may be a read error. V is TRBV18 and J is TRBJ1-1; D uncertain. This CDR3 has 17 residues. Germline values: CDR1 KGHSH, CDR2 LQKENI. V was cut by 3 bases and J by 4 bases, with 21 bases left in between. The CDR3 region is CASSPRIIWEGGTEAFF. Written as DNA, the CDR3 is TGTGCCAGCTCACCCCGAATCATTTGGGAAGGTGGCACTGAAGCTTTCTTT.

This clonotype was counted many times. The chain has TRBV19 and TRBJ2-2; 8 bases line up with TRBD1. Per the germline V gene, CDR1 is LNHDA and CDR2 is SQIVND (reference sequence). This CDR3 has 16 residues. The V and J ends lost 4 bases and 4 bases, in that order; junction bases with no gene match: 8. The CDR3 DNA sequence: TGTGCCAGTAGTAGAGGGACAGGTCGCGGCACCGGGGAGCTGTTTTTT. Its protein product is CASSRGTGRGTGELFF.

The table lists this clonotype with many counts. The V gene is TRBV27, the J gene TRBJ2-3, with TRBD2 as a possible D gene (6 bases). The CDR3 has 14 residues. V lost 2 bases, J lost 4 bases, and 10 bases lay in between. Looked up from germline, CDR1 is MNHEY and CDR2 is SMNVEV (reference sequence). Here the CDR3 reads CASSLAGRADTQYF. The CDR3 DNA reads as TGTGCCAGCAGTTTAGCGGGGCGGGCAGATACGCAGTATTTT.

This clonotype was seen repeatedly, ten times or more. The rearrangement joins TRBV4-2 to TRBJ1-1; no clear D. Germline values: CDR1 LGHNA, CDR2 YNFKEQ. This CDR3 region has 16 residues. Trimming removed 2 bases at V and 5 bases at J, with 18 bases between. CDR3 nucleotide sequence: TGTGCCAGCAGCCAACCGTTCGAGGCAGGCCGGACTGAAGCTTTCTTT. Its translation is CASSQPFEAGRTEAFF.

In its sample, this clonotype was seen many times. The chain links TRBV3-1 to TRBJ2-7; tentatively, D is TRBD2 (6 bases). Looked up from germline, CDR1 is LGHDT and CDR2 is YNNKEL (reference sequence). The germline V and J ends were trimmed by 5 bases and 3 bases, with 11 bases remaining between them. CDR3 length: 13 amino acids. The chain's CDR3 is CASSSGEFYEQYF. CDR3 nucleotides: TGTGCCAGCAGCTCGGGGGAGTTCTACGAGCAGTACTTC.